This passage covers 5 T cell receptor beta chains from one sample sequenced in a study of blood T cell repertoires in COVID-19. Sequencing used immunoSEQ multiplex PCR; TCRdb keeps in-frame clones, though not all of them. This table holds 260,000 or so clones, 88% found once. Sequencing input: peripheral blood. Every receptor here comes from a man aged 18 to 35 with active or convalescent COVID-19.

V and J are TRBV9 and TRBJ2-6; 10 positions agree with TRBD2. V shed 0 bases and J 0 bases; nucleotides not matched to a gene: 6. CDR1 is SGDLS and CDR2 is YYNGEE in the germline V gene. The CDR3 consists of 19 residues. The CDR3 nucleotides are TGTGCCAGCAGCGTAGGTAGCGGGGGGCTAAACTCTGGGGCCAACGTCCTGACTTTC. This encodes CASSVGSGGLNSGANVLTF.

This rearrangement joins TRBV11-3 to TRBJ1-1, with D tentatively TRBD1 (5 bases). V lost 1 base, J lost 5 bases, and 11 bases lay in between. Germline CDR1 and CDR2: SGHNT and YENEEA. This CDR3 has 14 amino acids. The CDR3 nucleotides read TGTGCCAGCAGCTTAGTTGGGGCGGCGACTGAAGCTTTCTTT. It translates to CASSLVGAATEAFF.

The chain links TRBV13 to TRBJ1-1, with D perhaps TRBD1 (5 bases). Germline CDR1 and CDR2: PRHDT and FYEKMQ (reference sequence). CDR3 length: 14 amino acids. V shed 5 bases and J shed 5 bases, with 15 bases lying between them. In nucleotides, the CDR3 is TGTGCCAGCAGCCCGCGGGGCTTGGGGACTGAAGCTTTCTTT. This sequence encodes CASSPRGLGTEAFF.

The chain is built from TRBV18 and TRBJ2-6; a weak D match, TRBD2 (6 bases). CDR1 is KGHSH, CDR2 LQKENI, per germline. Trimming stripped 3 bases from V and 0 bases from J, with 15 bases between. This CDR3 has 18 amino acids. The CDR3 spells CASSPLGGLHSGANVLTF. As DNA, the CDR3 is TGTGCCAGCTCACCCCTGGGAGGTCTCCACTCTGGGGCCAACGTCCTGACTTTC.

The CDR3 region is CASSSTGSQKNFGQYF. The CDR3 nucleotides read TGTGCCAGCAGCTCAACAGGGTCCCAGAAAAATTTTGGCCAGTACTTC. This sequence joins TRBV13 and TRBJ2-5; tentatively, D is TRBD1 (6 bases). The CDR3 has 16 residues. Germline loops: CDR1 PRHDT, CDR2 FYEKMQ (reference sequence). V shed 4 bases and J shed 10 bases, with 25 bases lying between them.